Following are 4 T cell receptor beta chains from one sample sequenced in a study of blood T cell repertoires in COVID-19. Produced via immunoSEQ multiplex PCR; TCRdb's table is partial and in-frame only. The data hold a few hundred thousand clones, with 89% observed a single time. What was sequenced was peripheral blood. The receptors were gathered from a man between 40 and 49 years old with acute or convalescent COVID-19.

V is TRBV3-1 (or the pseudogene TRBV3-2) and J is TRBJ2-7, with a possible D match to TRBD2 (5 bases). Deletions cut 1 base from V and 7 bases from J, with 8 bases between. This CDR3 is built from 12 residues. The germline V gene encodes CDR1 LGHDT and CDR2 YNNKEL (reference sequence). CDR3 coding DNA: TGTGCCAGCAGCCAAGTTTCGGGAGAGCAGTACTTC. It yields the protein CASSQVSGEQYF.

This chain joins TRBV4-1 and TRBJ1-5; 8 positions agree with TRBD1. With V trimmed by 4 bases and J by 4 bases, 6 bases remained unmatched. CDR1 is MGHRA and CDR2 is YSYEKL in the germline V gene. This CDR3 comprises 15 residues. In DNA, the CDR3 is TGCGCCAGCAGCCTCGACAGGGGAGGAAATCAGCCCCAGCATTTT. The encoded protein is CASSLDRGGNQPQHF.

The chain recombines TRBV5-1 with TRBJ1-2; no definite D call. The ends were cut back, 5 bases at V and 6 bases at J, with 20 bases in the middle. This CDR3 is 15 amino acids long. Germline assignment: CDR1 SGHRS and CDR2 YFSETQ. DNA for the CDR3: TGCGCCAGCAGGTTAAGCGGGCCCGGCGGGGATGGCTACACCTTC. Residues: CASRLSGPGGDGYTF.

The chain recombines TRBV7-6 with TRBJ2-2; 7 bases line up with TRBD1. The CDR3 contains 15 residues. V lost 4 bases to trimming and J lost 1 base; unmatched junction nucleotides: 3. The germline gives CDR1 SGHVS, CDR2 FNYEAQ. The CDR3 DNA sequence: TGTGCCAGCAGCTCCGGGACAGAGAACACCGGGGAGCTGTTTTTT. Translating gives CASSSGTENTGELFF.